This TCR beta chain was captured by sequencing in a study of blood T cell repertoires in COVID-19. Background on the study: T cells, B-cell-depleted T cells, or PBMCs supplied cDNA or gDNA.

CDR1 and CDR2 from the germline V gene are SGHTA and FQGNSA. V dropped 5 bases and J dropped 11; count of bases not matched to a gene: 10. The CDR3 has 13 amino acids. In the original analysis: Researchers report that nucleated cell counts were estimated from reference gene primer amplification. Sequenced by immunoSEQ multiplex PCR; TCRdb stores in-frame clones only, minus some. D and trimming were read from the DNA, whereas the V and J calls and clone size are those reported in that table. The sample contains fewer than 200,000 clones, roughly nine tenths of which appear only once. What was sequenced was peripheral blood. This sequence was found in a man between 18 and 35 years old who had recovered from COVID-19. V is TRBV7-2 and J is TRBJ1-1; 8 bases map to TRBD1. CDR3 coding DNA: TGTGCCAGCAGCCCCCGGACAGGGAGGAATGCTTTCTTT. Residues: CASSPRTGRNAFF.